The 19 T cell receptor beta chains below all came from one sample that was sequenced in a study of post-analysis software for immune sequencing data (dated by TCRdb to between 2014 and 2017). Here is what the overall study found, with its caveats: Several TRBV segments, including TRBV5-6, TRBV5-1 and TRBV20-1, were significantly more frequent in patients than controls.

Library creation used PCR. The instrument was an Illumina HiSeq 2500. To reduce PCR and sequencing biases, unique molecular identifiers were incorporated into the TCR beta cDNA libraries. In-frame beta chains were kept once TCRdb had trimmed the public reads at Q25 with fastp and called clones with MiXCR. CDR3 protein sequences are deduplicated, and each keeps its most common genes and DNA. Recorded for this sample are over 700,000 distinct CDR3 sequences; around 27% of them occurred a single time. The biggest ten clones account for approximately 0.6% of the sample. These TCRs' antigens remain unknown. Source material: blood. The receptors shown here come from a girl aged 5 to 17 with multiple sclerosis.

This clonotype showed up just a few times. The rearrangement joins TRBV27 to TRBJ2-7; D is unresolved. Germline V lookup: CDR1 MNHEY, CDR2 SMNVEV (reference sequence). V was trimmed by 6 bases and J by 6 bases, leaving 18 bases between them. The CDR3 covers 14 residues. The CDR3 region is CASSLDPFRFEQYF. Here the CDR3 DNA reads TGTGCCAGCAGCTTAGACCCATTTCGGTTCGAGCAGTACTTC.

This clonotype was observed at least ten times. The V call is TRBV24-1, the J call TRBJ2-3; TRBD2 matches 13 bases. Germline lookup yields CDR1 KGHDR and CDR2 SFDVKD. The CDR3 runs 15 residues. Trimming removed 3 bases from V and 8 bases from J; junction bases left unmatched: 4. The CDR3: CATSDTRTSGSTQYF. CDR3 sequence (DNA): TGTGCCACCAGTGATACACGGACTAGCGGGAGTACGCAGTATTTT.

This clonotype was picked up many times. The J gene is TRBJ2-5, the V gene TRBV20-1; a possible D gene is TRBD1 (5 bases). Germline CDR1 is DFQATT and CDR2 is SNEGSKA (reference sequence). Trimming took off 6 bases at V and 5 bases at J, with 16 bases between the two ends. CDR3 length equals 13 residues. The CDR3 nucleotides are TGCAGTGCCAACACTGACAGATCCGAGACCCAGTACTTC. As protein: CSANTDRSETQYF.

As regards this clonotype: This may be a read error: a much more frequent sequence differs by one nucleotide. The genes are TRBV20-1 and TRBJ2-1; 7 bases align to TRBD2. This CDR3 region has 15 residues. Germline loops: CDR1 DFQATT, CDR2 SNEGSKA (reference sequence). The CDR3 bases are TGCAGTGCTAGAGAAGCTAGCGGTGACTACAATGAGCGGTTCTTC. This gives the protein CSAREASGDYNERFF.

This chain joins TRBV7-2 and TRBJ2-7; TRBD1 might be the D (5 bases). V was trimmed by 0 bases and J by 13 bases, leaving 16 bases between them. The germline CDR1 and CDR2 sequences are SGHTA and FQGNSA. CDR3 length: 13 residues. CDR3 in DNA: TGTGCCAGCAGCTTAGCAGAAGGGGTAGTCGGCTACTTC. It yields the protein CASSLAEGVVGYF.

The chain carries TRBV25-1 and TRBJ2-3; 10 nucleotides line up with TRBD1. Trimming took 0 bases from V and 8 from J; bases not matched to a gene: 20. CDR1 is MGHDK, CDR2 SYGVNS, per germline. This CDR3 has 20 residues. The CDR3 reads CASSEYGFSGGTGVQGTQYF. The CDR3 nucleotides are TGTGCCAGCAGTGAATATGGCTTCTCAGGCGGGACAGGGGTTCAAGGTACGCAGTATTTT.

The sample holds a few counts of this clonotype. The chain joins TRBV27 to TRBJ2-1; weak D call: TRBD2 (5 bases). The germline gives CDR1 MNHEY, CDR2 SMNVEV (reference sequence). V gave up 6 bases and J gave up 3 bases, with 18 bases separating them. The CDR3 runs 16 residues. CDR3 protein: CASSNSWEKYYNEQFF. CDR3 DNA: TGTGCCAGCAGCAATTCATGGGAGAAGTACTACAATGAGCAGTTCTTC.

The chain is built from TRBV7-9 and TRBJ2-5; 8 bases match TRBD2. This CDR3 has 16 residues. The junction had 10 bases not matched to a gene; V was cut back by 5 bases and J by 2 bases. CDR1 SEHNR and CDR2 FQNEAQ come from the germline V gene (reference sequence). CDR3 sequence: CASSQSPGGTQETQYF. The CDR3 coding sequence is TGTGCCAGCAGCCAATCCCCGGGGGGGACACAAGAGACCCAGTACTTC.

This clonotype was found a few times. The rearrangement links TRBV20-1 to TRBJ1-6, with D hard to call. There are 15 residues in the CDR3. Germline V gene sequence: CDR1 DFQATT, CDR2 SNEGSKA (reference sequence). V lost 4 bases and J lost 5, with 15 bases in between. CDR3 in amino acids: CSAKPNSPNNSPLHF. The DNA for the CDR3 is TGCAGTGCTAAACCGAACTCCCCCAATAATTCACCCCTCCACTTT.

This chain links TRBV7-2 with TRBJ2-1; a possible D gene is TRBD2 (6 bases). This CDR3 is 18 amino acids long. CDR1 is SGHTA, CDR2 FQGNSA, per germline. Trimming pared 1 base from V and 2 bases from J, leaving 18 bases between. CDR3 DNA: TGTGCCAGCAGCTTAGAGGGCGCATGGTTAGCGGCCTACAATGAGCAGTTCTTC. Translation: CASSLEGAWLAAYNEQFF.

The chain combines TRBV28 with TRBJ2-7, with a weak D call TRBD2 (6 bases). Trimming shortened V by 4 bases and J by 2 bases, and 9 bases separated the two germline ends. The CDR3 is 13 amino acids. Per the germline V gene, CDR1 is MDHEN and CDR2 is SYDVKM. The CDR3 coding sequence is TGTGCCAGCAGTTGGGGGGTCCCCTACGAGCAGTACTTC. It is translated as CASSWGVPYEQYF.

The genes are TRBV6-1 and TRBJ2-1, with D unclear. CDR1 is MNHNS, CDR2 SASEGT, per germline. The CDR3 length is 14 residues. The CDR3 spells CATTQAFSYNEQFF. The CDR3 nucleotides read TGTGCTACCACTCAGGCCTTCTCCTACAATGAGCAGTTCTTC.

The table lists this clonotype with many counts. The V and J genes are TRBV5-1 and TRBJ2-1, with a possible D match to TRBD2 (5 bases). V dropped 4 bases and J dropped 0 bases, with 11 bases sitting between them. This CDR3 has 15 amino acids. Germline V gives CDR1 SGHRS, CDR2 YFSETQ. The CDR3 loop reads CASSAERSSYNEQFF. DNA of the CDR3: TGCGCCAGCAGCGCTGAGCGGAGCTCCTACAATGAGCAGTTCTTC. The whole variable domain, filled in from reference TRBV5-1 and TRBJ2-1, reads KAGVTQTPRYLIKTRGQQVTLSCSPISGHRSVSWYQQTPGQGLQFLFEYFSETQRNKGNFPGRFSGRQFSNSRSEMNVSTLELGDSALYLCASSAERSSYNEQFFGPGTRLTVL.

This clonotype was counted a few times. The J gene is TRBJ2-5, the V gene TRBV20-1; D is possibly TRBD2 (5 bases). The CDR3 has 10 residues. The germline gives CDR1 DFQATT, CDR2 SNEGSKA (reference sequence). The CDR3, as DNA: TGCTCCCTCCGCGGGGAGACCCAGTACTTC. It codes for CSLRGETQYF.

The CDR3 DNA sequence: TGTGCTAGTGGATCGGGCAGCCCTAACTATGGCTACACCTTC. It yields the protein CASGSGSPNYGYTF. The rearrangement joins TRBV12-5 to TRBJ1-2; no firm D call. The V end lost 6 bases, the J end lost 0 bases, and 11 bases lay between the germline ends. CDR3 length: 14 amino acids. Germline values: CDR1 LGHNT, CDR2 FRNRAP.

This chain links TRBV28 with TRBJ1-1; D is possibly TRBD1 (6 bases). CDR1 is MDHEN, CDR2 SYDVKM, per germline. With 6 bases removed from V and 2 bases from J, the gap between germline ends came to 10 bases. The CDR3 covers 13 residues. As DNA, the CDR3 is TGTGCCAGCAGGACGGACAGCAACACTGAAGCTTTCTTT. It specifies CASRTDSNTEAFF.

The sample holds many counts of this clonotype. The chain joins TRBV7-9 to TRBJ1-6; 7 bases match TRBD1. Germline lookup yields CDR1 SEHNR and CDR2 FQNEAQ (reference sequence). The ends lost 6 bases at V and 6 bases at J; junction bases unmatched: 2. The CDR3 is 13 residues long. The CDR3 region is CASRRDSNSPLHF. CDR3 DNA: TGTGCCAGCAGACGGGACAGTAATTCACCCCTCCACTTT.

On this clonotype itself: A much larger clone is a single base away; this may be a read error. V gene TRBV20-1 combines with J gene TRBJ2-5; D ambiguous. Trimming left V 2 bases short and J 11 bases short, with 18 bases between. This CDR3 has 13 amino acids. Germline CDR1 is DFQATT and CDR2 is SNEGSKA (reference sequence). The CDR3 nucleotides are TGCAGTGCTAGAAGTTGGTTCGGCAATGAGCAGTACTTC. This gives the protein CSARSWFGNEQYF.

A note on this clonotype: The germline gene is not matched at one end of the junction; a read error may be the cause. J is TRBJ1-6 and V is TRBV3-1, with D tentatively TRBD1 (6 bases). The CDR3 runs to 14 residues. In germline, CDR1 is LGHDT, CDR2 YNNKEL (reference sequence). CDR3 sequence reads: CASNQRQDNSPLHF. CDR3 coding DNA: TGTGCCAGCAACCAACGACAGGATAATTCACCCCTCCACTTT.